This T cell receptor (beta chain) was observed in a study of T cells after yellow fever vaccination (dated by TCRdb to the late 2010s). Describing the broader study: Staining for CD3, CD45RA, CCR7 and CD95 was used to sort memory subsets (EM, EMRA, CM and Tscm) on a BD FACS Aria III. Memory subsets were sorted on days 0, 15 and 45 and at 18 months after primary vaccination, and on days 0, 15 and 45 after the 30-year booster. Bulk PBMC replicates and cell subsets were isolated from blood drawn at multiple timepoints before and after both primary and secondary immunization. Libraries from fractions with low cell numbers were prepared with the SMART-Seq v4 Ultra Low Input RNA kit. Two healthy male donors made up the cohort, one aged 18 to 30 years and the other aged 30 to 40 years. To follow T-cell clones before and after primary and booster YFV17D yellow fever vaccination, bulk TCR alpha and beta repertoires were sequenced over time. The full study reports these points: In the sorted memory subsets on day 0, nearly all vaccine-responding clonotypes were below the level of detection. Computational filtering was required because FACS-sorted repertoires could contain abundant contaminating clonotypes from the bulk population. A small share of clonotypes occurred in both CD4 and CD8 compartments, likely arising from convergent recombination. Because only a couple of donors were included in the study, the extent to which the findings can be generalized is limited. Most clones expanded after primary vaccination were re-detected after the booster (96% of CD4 and around 88% of CD8), suggesting broad memory maintenance. Compared with the primary T-cell response, the secondary T-cell response was faster but weaker, reaching its peak on day 5 rather than on day 15.

This clonotype was observed a few times. Within one base of it there is no much larger clone, and no base qualities were kept. TCR cDNA was synthesized by 5'RACE template switching, which introduced a universal primer site and unique molecular identifiers. Priming for cDNA synthesis came from both the TCR alpha and TCR beta constant segments. Library amplification involved two PCR steps, and the second step added sample barcodes and sequencing adapters. Libraries were sequenced on Illumina HiSeq 2500 (2x100 bp) or NovaSeq (2x150 bp). In the source study's methods: MIGEC handled demultiplexing of reads and collapsing into UMI consensus sequences, while MiXCR performed V(D)J alignment. Vaccine-responding clonotypes were identified with edgeR using replicate PBMC samples, with FDR below 0.01 and a log2 fold change above 5 up to day 15 being required. CD4 or CD8 identity was assigned to each bulk clonotype according to whether the clonotype was present at higher abundance in the sequenced CD4 repertoire or the sequenced CD8 repertoire. To estimate the distribution of each clone across memory phenotypes, clonotype frequencies in memory subsets were weighted by FACS-sorted cell numbers. Through fastp at Q25 and MiXCR, TCRdb rebuilt clones from the public reads, retaining in-frame beta chains. All rows with the same CDR3 protein become a single entry with the most common DNA and genes. TCRdb's processing, not the authors', yielded these V and J calls. The sample table contains more than 30,000 distinct CDR3 sequences; only one count was recorded for 6.6% of them. The top ten clones comprise approximately 23% of the sample.

In the paper's terms, the treatment or condition label means: live attenuated yellow fever vaccine strain. PBMCs were isolated from peripheral blood using a standard Ficoll-Paque protocol. RNA from sorted memory subsets was extracted with the RNeasy Micro Kit. This TCR was recovered from a man aged 18 to 29 who received the YFV17D yellow fever vaccine. The source material was PBMCs, either bulk or a sorted T-cell subset (CD4+, CD8+, memory, or dextramer-sorted; not recorded which), sampled on the day of the first yellow fever vaccination.

The CDR3 sequence is CSARDQQRNSYEQYF. The nucleotide sequence reads TGCAGTGCTCGGGACCAACAAAGGAACTCCTACGAGCAGTACTTC. The V and J genes are TRBV20-1 and TRBJ2-7; the D gene is possibly TRBD1 or TRBD2, each agreeing over 5 bases. From its cysteine to its phenylalanine, the CDR3 spans 15 amino acids. Only the CDR3 part of the read is kept: 45 bases, read in frame from the first base. From the germline V gene (reference sequence), CDR1 is DFQATT and CDR2 is SNEGSKA. The junction shows trimming of 5 bases on V and 0 bases on J, plus 17 bases between the germline ends.